This TCR beta chain was identified in a study of chemoradiotherapy in HPV16-positive cancers. The CDR3 loop spans 12 amino acids. V was trimmed by 2 bases and J by 5 bases, leaving 7 bases between them. CDR1 is SGHRS, CDR2 YFSETQ, per germline. Generated by immunoSEQ multiplex PCR, the TCRdb table keeps only in-frame clones and is missing some. The sample includes approximately 12,000 clones, 55% to 70% of them seen just once. There are a few counts of this clone. The receptor's source is a human donor with HPV-associated anogenital cancer. This material was obtained from a patient who underwent chemoradiotherapy. The chain has TRBV5-1 and TRBJ1-2, with D unresolved. Here the CDR3 reads CASSLGGYGYTF. For the CDR3, the DNA is TGCGCCAGCAGCTTAGGAGGGTATGGCTACACCTTC.